The clone carrying this TCR beta chain has a single count. What it binds is not known. The sample is drawn from a study of cytomegalovirus exposure and HLA in healthy donors. The PCR had 60 Vbeta and 13 Jbeta primers. The protocol was immunoSEQ multiplex PCR, while the TCRdb copy is restricted to in-frame clones and leaves out a portion. The sample yields under 200,000 clones, just over 75% seen once. Regarding the study as a whole: Analyses of presence and absence presupposed an approximately uniform sequencing depth across donors. Productive rates of about 87% or about 30% were seen for most TCR beta V segments in an earlier analysis. An Asian-associated ancestry cluster reportedly showed fewer N-insertions than the approximately 600-donor mean in a later analysis.

This TCR was recovered from a middle-aged man in good health and CMV-seronegative. The sequenced sample was PBMCs.

The CDR3 bases are TGTGCCAGCAGTGCGTATCCGAACACCGGGGAGCTGTTTTTT. It codes for CASSAYPNTGELFF. The V call is TRBV6-4, the J call TRBJ2-2; the D is unclear. V lost 4 bases, J lost 0 bases, and 6 bases lay in between. Germline CDR1 is MRHNA and CDR2 is SNTAGT. The CDR3 extends over 14 amino acids.